This TCR beta chain appears in the sequencing data of a study of shared clonotypes between healthy human individuals. General study findings and limits: Rarefaction indicated that sorted-subset sequencing remained incomplete although depth was large.

About this clone: Its target is not known.

This CDR3 has 14 amino acids. Trimming at V came to 4 bases and at J to 3 bases, leaving 4 bases not matched to a gene. CDR1 is MRHNA, CDR2 SNTAGT, per germline. Partitioning of CD4+ cells yielded a CD45RA+ naive subset and a CD45RA-negative memory subset. As handled by the study authors: There were no quality scores in the junction-only immunoSEQ sequences, so filtering differed. TCRdb keeps only in-frame clones here, not all; method: immunoSEQ multiplex PCR. D and trimming were read from the DNA, whereas the V and J calls and clone size are those reported in that table. The table includes about 1.1 million clones, around 78% detected once.

The sequencing input was memory CD4+ T cells from PBMCs. Subset given: CD45RA-negative fraction. The receptor was derived from a man in his late teens or twenties in good health. Some clones in this sample may be carry-over from other donors' samples. The chain is built from TRBV6-4 and TRBJ1-2, with 8 bases identical to TRBD1. This CDR3 is CASSVTGGHYGYTF. Here the CDR3 DNA reads TGTGCCAGCAGTGTAACAGGGGGACACTATGGCTACACCTTC.